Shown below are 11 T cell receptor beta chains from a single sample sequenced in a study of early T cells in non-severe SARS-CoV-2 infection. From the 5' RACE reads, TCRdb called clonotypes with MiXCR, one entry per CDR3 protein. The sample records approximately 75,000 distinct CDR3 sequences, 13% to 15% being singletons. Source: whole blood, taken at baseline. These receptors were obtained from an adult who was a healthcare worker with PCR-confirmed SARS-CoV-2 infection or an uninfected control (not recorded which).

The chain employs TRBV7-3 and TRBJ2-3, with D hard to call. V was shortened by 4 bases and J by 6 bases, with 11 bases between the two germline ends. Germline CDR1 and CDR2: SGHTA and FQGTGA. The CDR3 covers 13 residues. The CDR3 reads CASSSPADDTQYF. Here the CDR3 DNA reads TGTGCCAGCAGCTCCCCGGCCGATGATACGCAGTATTTT.

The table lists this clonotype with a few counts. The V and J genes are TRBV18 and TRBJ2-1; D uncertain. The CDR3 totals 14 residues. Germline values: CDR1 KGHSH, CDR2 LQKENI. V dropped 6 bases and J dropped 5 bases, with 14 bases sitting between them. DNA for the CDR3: TGTGCCAGCTCCCTCGCTACCGGTCACAATGAGCAGTTCTTC. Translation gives CASSLATGHNEQFF. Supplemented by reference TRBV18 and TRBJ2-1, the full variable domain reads NAGVMQNPRHLVRRRGQEARLRCSPMKGHSHVYWYRQLPEEGLKFMVYLQKENIIDESGMPKERFSAEFPKEGPSILRIQQVVRGDSAAYFCASSLATGHNEQFFGPGTRLTVL.

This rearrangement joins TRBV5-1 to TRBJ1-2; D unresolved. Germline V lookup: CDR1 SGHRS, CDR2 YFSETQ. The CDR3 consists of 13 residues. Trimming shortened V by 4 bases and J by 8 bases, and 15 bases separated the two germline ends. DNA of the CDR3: TGCGCCAGCAGCCAGACATCTTCGAGGGGCTACACCTTC. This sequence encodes CASSQTSSRGYTF.

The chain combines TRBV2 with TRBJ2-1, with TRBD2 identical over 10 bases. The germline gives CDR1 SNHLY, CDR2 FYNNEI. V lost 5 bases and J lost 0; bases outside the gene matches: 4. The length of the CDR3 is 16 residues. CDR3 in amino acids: CASSTTSGVSYNEQFF. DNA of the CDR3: TGTGCCAGCAGTACTACTAGCGGGGTCTCCTACAATGAGCAGTTCTTC.

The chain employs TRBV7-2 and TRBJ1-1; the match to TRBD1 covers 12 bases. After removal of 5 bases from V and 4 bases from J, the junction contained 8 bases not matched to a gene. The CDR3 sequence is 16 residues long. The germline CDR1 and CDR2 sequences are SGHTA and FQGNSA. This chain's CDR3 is CASSAGDRGRSTEAFF. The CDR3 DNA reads TGTGCCAGCAGCGCTGGGGACAGGGGGCGGAGCACTGAAGCTTTCTTT.

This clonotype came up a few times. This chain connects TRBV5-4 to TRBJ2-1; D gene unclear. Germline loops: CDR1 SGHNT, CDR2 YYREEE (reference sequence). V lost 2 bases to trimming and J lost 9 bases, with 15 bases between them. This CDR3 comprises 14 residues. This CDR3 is CASSFYFVGSEQFF. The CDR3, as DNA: TGTGCCAGCAGCTTTTACTTTGTCGGCAGTGAGCAGTTCTTC.

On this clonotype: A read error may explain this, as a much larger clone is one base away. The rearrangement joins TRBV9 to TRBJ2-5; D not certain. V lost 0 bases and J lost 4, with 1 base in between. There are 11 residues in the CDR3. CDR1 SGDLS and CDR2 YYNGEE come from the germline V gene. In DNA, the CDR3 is TGTGCCAGCAGCGTAGCAGAGACCCAGTACTTC. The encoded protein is CASSVAETQYF.

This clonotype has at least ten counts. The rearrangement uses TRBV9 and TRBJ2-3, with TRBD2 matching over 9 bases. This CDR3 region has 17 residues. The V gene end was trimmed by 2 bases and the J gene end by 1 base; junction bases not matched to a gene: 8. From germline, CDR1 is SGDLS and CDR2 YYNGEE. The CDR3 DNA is TGTGCCAGCAGCGTTTTTCCTAGCGGGACAGGCACAGATACGCAGTATTTT. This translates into CASSVFPSGTGTDTQYF.

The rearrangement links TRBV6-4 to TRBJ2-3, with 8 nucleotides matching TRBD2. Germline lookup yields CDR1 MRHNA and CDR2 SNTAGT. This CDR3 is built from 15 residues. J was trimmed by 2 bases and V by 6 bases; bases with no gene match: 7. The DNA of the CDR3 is TGTGCCAGCAGCCTGACTAGCGAGGTCACAGATACGCAGTATTTT. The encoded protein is CASSLTSEVTDTQYF.

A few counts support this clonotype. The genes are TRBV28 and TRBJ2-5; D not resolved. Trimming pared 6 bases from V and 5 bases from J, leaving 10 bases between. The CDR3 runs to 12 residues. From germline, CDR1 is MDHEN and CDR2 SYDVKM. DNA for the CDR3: TGTGCCAGCAGGGTCCCGTTGGAGACCCAGTACTTC. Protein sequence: CASRVPLETQYF.

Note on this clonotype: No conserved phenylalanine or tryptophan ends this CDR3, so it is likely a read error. The CDR3 sequence: CASSLLAGGFSYNEQFL. The CDR3 region has the DNA TGCGCCAGCAGCTTACTAGCGGGAGGCTTTTCCTACAATGAGCAGTTCCTC. The chain couples TRBV5-1 to TRBJ2-1; 12 positions match TRBD2. Germline-derived CDR1 and CDR2 are SGHRS and YFSETQ. This CDR3 spans 17 amino acids. V lost 2 bases, J lost 1 base, and 4 bases stayed unmatched.